The 17 T cell receptor beta chains listed next were all sequenced from one sample in a study of T-cell reconstitution after alpha-beta-depleted transplantation in children (dated by TCRdb to 2016 to 2017). The treatment or condition label for this specimen denotes: allogeneic hematopoietic cell transplantation with graft depleted of TCRalphabeta T cells and CD19 B cells. Libraries were built with PCR. Instrument on record: Illumina HiSeq 2500. TCR library preparation used molecular barcoding, with unique molecular identifiers applied to normalize quantification of the TCRbeta repertoire. TCRdb redid the processing of the public reads, applying fastp at Q25 and MiXCR, and retained in-frame beta chains. Rows matching on CDR3 protein sequence are summarized as one entry with the most common DNA and genes. For this sample there are 600,000 to 800,000 distinct CDR3 sequences; about 12% appear just once. The ten biggest clones cover about 0.77% of the sample.

The starting material was PBMCs, obtained before TCRalphabeta/CD19-depleted stem cell transplant. The receptors were sampled from a girl aged 2-10 years with congenital amegakaryocytic thrombocytopenia, due to receive a stem cell transplant.

This clonotype was observed at least ten times. The chain uses TRBV29-1 and TRBJ1-1; 10 nucleotides align to TRBD1. V shed 6 bases, J shed 6 bases, and the junction held 4 bases outside the gene matches. The CDR3 length is 12 residues. Germline V CDR1 and CDR2: SQVTM, ANQGSEA. The CDR3 nucleotides read TGCAGCGTAGACAGGGGGCTAGCTGAAGCTTTCTTT. Its protein product is CSVDRGLAEAFF.

This clonotype was detected ten times or more. CDR3 sequence (DNA): TGCGCCAGCAGCCCGAGGGACAGGGTAGAAGGAACTGAAGCTTTCTTT. Translation: CASSPRDRVEGTEAFF. The genes are TRBV5-1 and TRBJ1-1, with 9 bases that match TRBD1. V gave up 4 bases and J gave up 5 bases; unmatched junction bases: 12. In germline, CDR1 is SGHRS, CDR2 YFSETQ. This CDR3 spans 16 amino acids.

This clonotype has ten or more counts. The genes are TRBV6-1 and TRBJ1-5; possible D gene TRBD1, 6 bases. Germline CDR1 is MNHNS and CDR2 is SASEGT. Between the trimmed V and J ends, which lost 4 bases and 4 bases, there was a span of 8 bases. The length of the CDR3 is 13 residues. The CDR3 DNA reads TGTGCCAGCAGTGTAAGGGGGAATCAGCCCCAGCATTTT. This encodes CASSVRGNQPQHF.

This clonotype came up many times. The genes are TRBV3-1 and TRBJ2-2; TRBD2 matches at 11 bases. V lost 4 bases to trimming and J lost 5 bases; unmatched junction nucleotides: 6. The CDR3 is 16 residues long. Germline CDR1 is LGHDT and CDR2 is YNNKEL (reference sequence). The CDR3 DNA is TGTGCCAGCAGCCTTGGGACTAGCGGCCAAACCGGGGAGCTGTTTTTT. This sequence encodes CASSLGTSGQTGELFF.

This clonotype has just a few counts. J is TRBJ2-7 and V is TRBV18, with D perhaps given as TRBD1 or TRBD2 (5 bases each). In germline, CDR1 is KGHSH, CDR2 LQKENI. Trimming cost V 3 bases and J 3 bases, with 9 bases left between them. CDR3 size: 13 residues. The CDR3 reads CASSPGDHYEQYF. CDR3 in DNA: TGTGCCAGCTCACCGGGGGACCACTACGAGCAGTACTTC.

The table lists this clonotype with many counts. The V call is TRBV20-1, the J call TRBJ1-2; D ambiguous. V lost 3 bases and J 3 bases, leaving 11 bases between the germline ends. This CDR3 contains 13 residues. Germline V lookup: CDR1 DFQATT, CDR2 SNEGSKA (reference sequence). The CDR3 loop reads CSASGFSDYGYTF. The CDR3 nucleotides are TGCAGTGCTAGCGGGTTCTCAGACTATGGCTACACCTTC.

The chain carries TRBV24-1 and TRBJ1-1; D is ambiguous. Trimming left V 8 bases short and J 11 bases short, with 17 bases between. Germline V gene data show CDR1 as KGHDR and CDR2 as SFDVKD. The CDR3 has 12 amino acids. In DNA form, the CDR3 reads TGTGCCACCAAGGCCCCCGGCCCCGGCGCTTTCTTT. Translated: CATKAPGPGAFF.

The chain employs TRBV12-3 or TRBV12-4 and TRBJ2-7; D gene uncertain. The CDR3 length is 12 residues. V was clipped by 7 bases and J by 2 bases, with 9 bases between them. This chain's CDR3 is CASTSDTYEQYF. In DNA, the CDR3 is TGTGCCAGCACCAGCGACACCTACGAGCAGTACTTC.

This clonotype occurred many times. V and J are TRBV5-1 and TRBJ2-2; D perhaps matches TRBD2 (6 bases). Germline V gene sequence: CDR1 SGHRS, CDR2 YFSETQ. The CDR3 sequence is 14 residues long. The germline V and J ends were trimmed by 4 bases and 5 bases, with 12 bases remaining between them. The CDR3 protein is CASSEGLETGELFF. The CDR3, as DNA: TGCGCCAGCAGCGAGGGACTCGAGACCGGGGAGCTGTTTTTT.

The gene calls are TRBV2 and TRBJ2-5; D not resolved. This CDR3 has 13 amino acids. Per germline, CDR1 SNHLY and CDR2 FYNNEI. The V end lost 2 bases, the J end lost 4 bases, and 8 bases lay between the germline ends. CDR3 in DNA: TGTGCCAGCAGTGAAAGTTTCGGAGAGACCCAGTACTTC. Amino acid sequence: CASSESFGETQYF. The full variable domain, completed using reference TRBV2 and TRBJ2-5, is EPEVTQTPSHQVTQMGQEVILRCVPISNHLYFYWYRQILGQKVEFLVSFYNNEISEKSEIFDDQFSVERPDGSNFTLKIRSTKLEDSAMYFCASSESFGETQYFGPGTRLLVL.

Of note for this clonotype: This may stem from a read error, because a much larger clone lies one nucleotide away. The J gene is TRBJ2-1, the V gene TRBV5-1; no clear D gene. Germline V gene sequence: CDR1 SGHRS, CDR2 YFSETQ. V lost 6 bases to trimming and J lost 3 bases, with 19 bases between them. This CDR3 contains 16 residues. CDR3 bases: TGCGCCAGCATCTTAGCCAGTCACTTAAGCTACAATGAGCAGTTCTTC. Translating gives CASILASHLSYNEQFF.

This clonotype showed up just a few times. The rearrangement joins TRBV20-1 to TRBJ2-5; 8 positions match TRBD2. Per the germline V gene, CDR1 is DFQATT and CDR2 is SNEGSKA (reference sequence). The CDR3 totals 16 residues. V lost 3 bases and J lost 1; bases outside the gene matches: 10. The CDR3 sequence is CSARSDSGSSQETQYF. The CDR3 nucleotides are TGCAGTGCTAGGTCGGACAGCGGGAGCTCCCAAGAGACCCAGTACTTC.

This clonotype was detected many times. CDR3 region: CSATGGYGYTF. The CDR3 DNA sequence: TGCAGTGCTACGGGAGGCTATGGCTACACCTTC. This sequence joins TRBV20-1 and TRBJ1-2, with D unclear. The ends were cut back, 4 bases at V and 4 bases at J, with 7 bases in the middle. This CDR3 comprises 11 residues. Germline V lookup: CDR1 DFQATT, CDR2 SNEGSKA (reference sequence).

The chain links TRBV5-1 to TRBJ2-7; TRBD1 matches 7 bases. Germline V lookup: CDR1 SGHRS, CDR2 YFSETQ. V gave up 7 bases and J gave up 3 bases; unmatched junction bases: 10. The CDR3 length is 14 residues. In DNA, the CDR3 is TGCGCCAGCCGCCCGGGACAGAGCTACTACGAGCAGTACTTC. It translates to CASRPGQSYYEQYF.

This clonotype occurred many times. The chain uses TRBV5-1 and TRBJ2-6; perhaps D is TRBD1 or TRBD2 (6 bases each). Trimming cost V 2 bases and J 4 bases, with 13 bases left between them. CDR1 SGHRS and CDR2 YFSETQ come from the germline V gene. This CDR3 region has 16 residues. CDR3 in amino acids: CASSLGGGSGANVLTF. For the CDR3, the DNA is TGCGCCAGCAGCTTAGGGGGAGGTTCAGGGGCCAACGTCCTGACTTTC.

At least ten counts were recorded for this clonotype. J is TRBJ1-4 and V is TRBV12-3 or TRBV12-4, with TRBD1 identical over 7 bases. The CDR3 covers 13 residues. V was clipped by 3 bases and J by 8 bases; unmatched bases: 3. CDR3 in DNA: TGTGCCAGCAGTTTTGCGGGACAGGAAAAACTGTTTTTT. Its protein product is CASSFAGQEKLFF.

This clonotype was counted ten times or more. The CDR3 protein is CATKLAGGEYNEQFF. CDR3 DNA sequence: TGTGCCACAAAACTAGCGGGAGGGGAATACAATGAGCAGTTCTTC. The genes are TRBV15 and TRBJ2-1; 13 nucleotides match TRBD2. The trim removed 9 bases at V and 4 bases at J, leaving 6 bases unmatched. The germline V gene encodes CDR1 LNHNV and CDR2 YYDKDF (reference sequence). The CDR3 runs 15 residues. Full variable domain (missing parts from reference TRBV15 and TRBJ2-1): DAMVIQNPRYQVTQFGKPVTLSCSQTLNHNVMYWYQQKSSQAPKLLFHYYDKDFNNEADTPDNFQSRRPNTSFCFLDIRSPGLGDTAMYLCATKLAGGEYNEQFFGPGTRLTVL.